This T cell receptor (beta chain) was profiled in a study of cytomegalovirus exposure and HLA in healthy donors. Trimming took 4 bases from V and 5 from J; bases not matched to a gene: 15. Germline V lookup: CDR1 ENHRY, CDR2 SYGVKD. The length of the CDR3 is 18 residues. Using immunoSEQ multiplex PCR, the repertoire was profiled, and TCRdb retains in-frame clones only, with some absent. The sample records 95,000 to 150,000 clones, around nine tenths being singletons. Sequencing used PBMCs. The receptor comes from a woman between 18 and 30 years old in good health and CMV-seronegative. This chain uses TRBV10-3 with TRBJ2-2; 8 nucleotides line up with TRBD2. The CDR3 DNA reads as TGTGCCATCAGTGGGTCGTATGGCAGCGGGAGCGGGACCGGGGAGCTGTTTTTT. Translation: CAISGSYGSGSGTGELFF.